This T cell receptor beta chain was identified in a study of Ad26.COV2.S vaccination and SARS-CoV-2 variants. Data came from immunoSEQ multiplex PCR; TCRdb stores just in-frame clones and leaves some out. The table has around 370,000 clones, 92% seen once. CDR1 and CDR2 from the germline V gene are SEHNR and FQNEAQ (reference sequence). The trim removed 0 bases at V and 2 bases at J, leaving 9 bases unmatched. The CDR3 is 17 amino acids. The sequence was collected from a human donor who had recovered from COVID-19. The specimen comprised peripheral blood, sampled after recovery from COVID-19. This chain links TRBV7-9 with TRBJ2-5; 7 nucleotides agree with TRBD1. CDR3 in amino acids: CASSLALSDRVQETQYF. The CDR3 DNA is TGTGCCAGCAGCTTAGCTCTATCAGACAGGGTTCAAGAGACCCAGTACTTC.